A selection of T cell receptor beta chains follows, all from one sample in a study of cytomegalovirus exposure and HLA in healthy donors. The protocol was immunoSEQ multiplex PCR, while the TCRdb copy is restricted to in-frame clones and leaves out a portion. The sample lists around 200,000 clones, under 70% occurring once. Sample: PBMCs. These TCRs come from a man between 40 and 49 years old in good health and CMV-seropositive. Both conserved end residues are part of each CDR3. Each record gives: D gene, V gene, clone size, CDR3 length, J gene, CDR3 protein, CDR3 DNA. A D gene is named only where the DNA matches it firmly. Rows give clone size only sometimes, using once, few, many, or a class for an expanded clone.

-	TRBV6-5	-	14	TRBJ2-3	CASSSRTATDTQYF	TGTGCCAGCAGTTCCCGGACTGCCACAGATACGCAGTATTTT
TRBD2	TRBV5-1	-	16	TRBJ2-3	CASSLLAGAGRDTQYF	TGCGCCAGCAGCTTACTAGCGGGGGCCGGTAGGGATACGCAGTATTTT
-	TRBV28	-	15	TRBJ2-6	CASRPSGSGANVLTF	TGTGCCAGCAGACCTTCAGGCTCTGGGGCCAACGTCCTGACTTTC
-	TRBV15	-	16	TRBJ2-7	CATSRDEASATYEQYF	TGTGCCACCAGCAGAGACGAAGCTAGCGCTACCTACGAGCAGTACTTC
TRBD1	TRBV5-5	-	16	TRBJ2-2	CASSLITGGKTGELFF	TGTGCCAGCAGCTTGATTACAGGGGGCAAAACCGGGGAGCTGTTTTTT
-	TRBV11-1	-	13	TRBJ1-2	CASSPGPVYGYTF	TGTGCCAGCAGCCCCGGTCCCGTCTATGGCTACACCTTC
-	TRBV7-2	-	18	TRBJ2-3	CASSREAYRAFSTDTQYF	TGTGCCAGCAGTCGAGAGGCCTACCGAGCCTTTAGCACAGATACGCAGTATTTT
-	TRBV18	-	16	TRBJ2-2	CASSPMGLRNTGELFF	TGTGCCAGCTCACCTATGGGCCTAAGGAACACCGGGGAGCTGTTTTTT
TRBD1	TRBV5-5	-	14	TRBJ1-6	CASSVAGGNSPLHF	TGTGCCAGCAGCGTGGCAGGGGGTAATTCACCCCTCCACTTT
TRBD1	TRBV5-4	-	13	TRBJ1-6	CASSLEDRARLHF	TGTGCCAGCAGCTTAGAAGACAGGGCAAGACTCCACTTT
TRBD2	TRBV5-6	-	15	TRBJ2-7	CASSLGAAGDREQYF	TGTGCCAGCAGCTTGGGGGCAGCGGGGGATCGGGAGCAGTACTTC
TRBD2	TRBV4-1	-	17	TRBJ2-3	CASSQDPVGGGTDTQYF	TGCGCCAGCAGCCAAGACCCCGTGGGGGGAGGGACAGATACGCAGTATTTT
TRBD2	TRBV11-2	few	15	TRBJ2-5	CASSLAGGRAETQYF	TGTGCCAGCAGCTTAGCCGGGGGGAGGGCAGAGACCCAGTACTTC
-	TRBV2	-	13	TRBJ1-2	CASRRGQDYGYTF	TGTGCCAGCCGGCGGGGGCAGGACTATGGCTACACCTTC
-	TRBV7-9	-	13	TRBJ1-1	CASSPEAGHGDYF	TGTGCCAGCAGCCCCGAGGCGGGACATGGGGACTACTTT
TRBD2	TRBV10-3	-	14	TRBJ2-5	CAISVAGNGETQYF	TGTGCCATCAGTGTAGCGGGGAACGGAGAGACCCAGTACTTC
TRBD1	TRBV4-1	-	16	TRBJ1-2	CASSQFPGQGEYGYTF	TGCGCCAGCAGCCAGTTTCCGGGACAGGGAGAATATGGCTACACCTTC
TRBD1	TRBV5-1	-	16	TRBJ2-3	CASSSIDRDGADTQYF	TGCGCCAGCAGCTCTATTGACAGGGACGGCGCCGATACGCAGTATTTT
-	TRBV6-4	-	15	TRBJ2-7	CASSTTGTPCSEQYF	TGTGCCAGCAGTACCACCGGGACTCCTTGCAGCGAGCAGTACTTC
-	TRBV11-2	-	13	TRBJ2-3	CASSSWSADTQYF	TGTGCCAGCAGCAGCTGGTCCGCAGATACGCAGTATTTT
TRBD1	TRBV6-5	few	14	TRBJ2-7	CASRDRGPVREQYF	TGTGCCAGCAGGGACAGGGGGCCCGTTCGCGAGCAGTACTTC
TRBD2	TRBV12-5	few	14	TRBJ2-7	CASGSGGGGNEQYF	TGTGCTAGTGGTTCCGGGGGGGGTGGAAACGAGCAGTACTTC
-	TRBV9	-	16	TRBJ1-4	CASSVQARGSNEKLFF	TGTGCCAGCAGCGTCCAAGCTCGGGGATCTAATGAAAAGCTGTTTTTT
-	TRBV28	-	14	TRBJ2-7	CASSKLMSSYEQYF	TGTGCCAGCAGTAAACTTATGAGCTCCTACGAGCAGTACTTC
TRBD2	TRBV5-1	-	15	TRBJ2-5	CASSVDGTSVETQYF	TGCGCCAGCAGCGTGGACGGGACTAGCGTAGAGACCCAGTACTTC
-	TRBV5-4	-	14	TRBJ1-5	CASSLDRPNQPQHF	TGTGCCAGCAGCTTGGACAGACCCAATCAGCCCCAGCATTTT